This T cell receptor (beta chain) appears in the sequencing data of a study of shared clonotypes between healthy human individuals. The data were produced by immunoSEQ multiplex PCR, yet TCRdb's version contains in-frame clones alone and is incomplete. The sample includes fewer than 850,000 clones, just over 95% of them seen just once. The naive CD8 population came from CD45RO-negative cells selected for CCR7, without terminally differentiated effector memory CD45RA+ cells. The source is a man aged 30-40 years in good health. Sequencing input: naive CD8+ T cells sorted from blood.

The CDR3 here is CASSPTRGPPYNEQFF. Written as DNA, the CDR3 is TGTGCCAGCAGCCCCACGAGGGGACCCCCCTACAATGAGCAGTTCTTC. This rearrangement joins TRBV14 to TRBJ2-1; tentatively, D is TRBD1 or TRBD2 (5 bases each). Germline CDR1 and CDR2: SGHDN and FVKESK. The length of the CDR3 is 16 residues. The V end was cut by 4 bases, the J end by 2 bases, with 15 bases between.